A selection of T cell receptor beta chains follows, all from one sample in a study of blood T cell repertoires in COVID-19. Method: immunoSEQ multiplex PCR; TCRdb's copy keeps in-frame clones and lacks some. The sample holds roughly 200,000 clones; more than 75% are singletons and the top ten take 4.9%. Sequencing was carried out using peripheral blood. The source of these receptors is a woman older than 75 with acute or convalescent COVID-19. The CDR3 runs from the conserved cysteine through the conserved F or W. A D gene is named only where the DNA matches it firmly. Rows give clone size only sometimes, using once, few, many, or a class for an expanded clone.

v_call,clone_size,j_call,d_call,cdr3_aa,cdr3_nt
TRBV27,NA,TRBJ2-4,TRBD2,CASSREAGVGKNIQYF,TGTGCCAGCAGCCGCGAAGCGGGAGTTGGCAAAAACATTCAGTACTTC
TRBV28,NA,TRBJ2-3,TRBD2,CASRGSGREAHDTQYF,TGTGCCAGCAGGGGGAGCGGGAGGGAGGCACATGATACGCAGTATTTT
TRBV6-5,NA,TRBJ2-5,TRBD2,CASSQTSGSWETQYF,TGTGCCAGCAGTCAAACTAGCGGGAGTTGGGAGACCCAGTACTTC
TRBV18,NA,TRBJ1-5,NA,CASSSTGNNQPQHF,TGTGCCAGCTCATCGACAGGTAACAATCAGCCCCAGCATTTT
TRBV7-2,NA,TRBJ2-3,NA,CASSFLAPISTDTQYF,TGTGCCAGCAGCTTTTTAGCACCGATTAGCACAGATACGCAGTATTTT
TRBV2,NA,TRBJ2-5,NA,CASRLWGSNYQETQYF,TGTGCCAGCAGGCTTTGGGGCAGCAACTACCAAGAGACCCAGTACTTC
TRBV19,NA,TRBJ2-5,TRBD2,CASSITGGRETQYF,TGTGCCAGTAGTATCACAGGCGGGAGAGAGACCCAGTACTTC
TRBV6-2/TRBV6-3,NA,TRBJ1-4,TRBD1,CASSRTGEEKLFF,TGTGCCAGCAGCCGGACAGGGGAAGAAAAACTGTTTTTT
TRBV29-1,NA,TRBJ2-1,NA,CSVAHRSGDEQFF,TGCAGCGTTGCCCATCGGTCGGGGGATGAGCAGTTCTTC
TRBV5-4,NA,TRBJ2-5,TRBD1,CASSRQGQETQYF,TGTGCCAGCAGTCGACAGGGGCAAGAGACCCAGTACTTC
TRBV18,NA,TRBJ2-1,NA,CASSPIRGDEQFF,TGTGCCAGCTCACCTATACGGGGAGATGAGCAGTTCTTC
TRBV7-2,NA,TRBJ2-7,TRBD1,CASSPGQGLGEQYF,TGTGCCAGCAGCCCGGGACAGGGTTTGGGCGAGCAGTACTTC
TRBV21-1,NA,TRBJ2-1,NA,CASSSREEDEQFF,TGTGCCAGCAGCAGTCGAGAGGAGGATGAGCAGTTCTTC
TRBV5-1,NA,TRBJ2-1,TRBD1,CASSLDRGADEQFF,TGCGCCAGCAGCTTGGACAGGGGAGCGGATGAGCAGTTCTTC
TRBV10-1,NA,TRBJ2-2,NA,CASSEASTDTGELFF,TGCGCCAGCAGTGAGGCTAGCACTGACACCGGGGAGCTGTTTTTT
TRBV15,NA,TRBJ2-1,NA,CATSRDASDYYNEQFF,TGTGCCACCAGCAGAGATGCGTCGGACTATTACAATGAGCAGTTCTTC
TRBV4-3,NA,TRBJ2-1,NA,CASSQVNYLGPGGAEQFF,TGCGCCAGCAGCCAAGTCAATTATTTGGGACCCGGAGGGGCTGAGCAGTTCTTC
TRBV2,NA,TRBJ1-5,NA,CASSPEGIGYVPQHF,TGTGCCAGCAGCCCCGAGGGCATCGGTTATGTGCCCCAGCATTTT
TRBV7-9,NA,TRBJ2-4,TRBD2,CASSFSGSNIQYF,TGTGCCAGCAGCTTTAGCGGGAGCAACATTCAGTACTTC
TRBV7-2,NA,TRBJ1-6,NA,CASSLVPGYNSPLHF,TGTGCCAGCAGCTTAGTCCCAGGTTATAATTCACCCCTCCACTTT
TRBV6-6,NA,TRBJ1-2,NA,CASSLWTTELVAF,TGTGCCAGCAGTTTATGGACAACCGAATTAGTGGCCTTC
TRBV7-9,NA,TRBJ1-1,NA,CASSFSNTEAFF,TGTGCCAGCAGCTTCTCGAACACTGAAGCTTTCTTT
TRBV7-6,NA,TRBJ1-2,NA,CASSPRGAHGYTF,TGCGCCAGCAGCCCCCGGGGGGCCCATGGCTACACCTTC
TRBV19,NA,TRBJ2-2,NA,CASSIKGLGNTGELFF,TGTGCCAGTAGTATCAAGGGGTTAGGGAACACCGGGGAGCTGTTTTTT
TRBV27,NA,TRBJ2-7,TRBD1,CASSPGRDRASYEQYF,TGTGCCAGCAGTCCAGGGCGGGACAGGGCCTCCTACGAGCAGTACTTC
TRBV18,once,TRBJ2-3,TRBD2,CASSPGLAGGTDTQYF,TGTGCCAGCTCACCCGGACTAGCGGGAGGCACAGATACGCAGTATTTT
TRBV11-3,NA,TRBJ2-5,NA,CASSSGVETQYF,TGTGCCAGCAGCTCGGGGGTGGAGACCCAGTACTTC
TRBV6-6,NA,TRBJ1-2,NA,CASSYGGQGPAYGYTF,TGTGCCAGCAGTTACGGCGGACAAGGACCTGCCTATGGCTACACCTTC